This TCR beta chain was recorded in a study of T cells expressing NK-cell markers. TCRdb re-called the 5' RACE reads and gives one entry per CDR3 protein, without DNA. Across about 260,000 distinct CDR3 sequences, the top ten clones capture 4% to 4.5% of the sample. Germline loops: CDR1 SGHRS, CDR2 YFSETQ. The CDR3 has 18 amino acids. The chain employs TRBV5-1 and TRBJ2-1; TCRdb designates TRBD2, a call that cannot be tested without DNA. This receptor was taken from a woman between 18 and 70 years old in good health. Sequenced: blood T cells: a sorted CD56 or NKG2C T cell subset, CD4+ or CD8+ T cells, or bulk PBMC T cells (not recorded which). This chain's CDR3 is CASSLSGTSYSSYNEQFF.